This record covers a single TCR beta chain. No cognate antigen has been identified for it. Within one base of it there is no much larger clone, and no base qualities were kept. Library prep was done by the immunoSEQ multiplex PCR assay. A mixture of 60 forward primers for TCR Vbeta segments and 13 reverse primers for TCR Jbeta segments was used in the multiplex PCR. The CDR3 region of rearranged TCR beta genes was amplified from genomic DNA by a multiplex PCR assay. Amplified TCR beta libraries were sequenced as 87-base-pair reads on the Illumina HiSeq System. Per the authors' processing: A later analysis counted 75 million to 100 million unique TCR beta chains across the 600 to 850 repertoires, and 10 million to 11 million of these chains were shared by at least two donors. A nearest-neighbor algorithm error-corrected the raw reads and collapsed the reads into unique sequences, merging closely related sequences to remove PCR and sequencing errors. V, D and J gene segments were assigned by aligning CDR3 sequences to IMGT reference sequences. For a sequence to be retained, a match of at least six nucleotides to both a V gene segment and a J gene segment was required. Rearrangements were classified as productive when the CDR3 lacked stop codons and remained in frame with V and J, and all other rearrangements were classified as non-productive. CDR3 was defined according to IMGT convention as the region running from the second conserved V-encoded cysteine to the conserved J-encoded phenylalanine. The earlier analysis of 500 to 650 of the donors excluded any sequence lacking an unambiguous match to a single V gene segment. An earlier analysis of a few hundred of the donors called V segments functional above 56.7% productive rearrangements and segregating when the between-donor standard deviation exceeded 5%. A statistical classification framework was developed to diagnose cytomegalovirus status using the catalog of TCR beta chain sequences. In a later analysis, TCR nucleotide sequences were compared against IMGT/GENE-DB human TR gene sequences so that V and J genes could be assigned. The TCRdist pipeline was used in a later analysis to assign CDR3 sequences and most-parsimonious VDJ recombination scenarios. A later analysis defined each TCR beta chain by its CDR3 amino acid sequence plus V-gene family, and excluded reads lacking a unique V-gene family. To address suspected cross-contamination and a sequencing artifact, a later analysis removed 592 highly shared, low-generation-probability nucleotide sequences. For each public chain, a later analysis derived a clonal expansion index from normalized ranks of inferred template counts within each repertoire. In a later analysis, generation probabilities were computed with a VDJ recombination model fitted to out-of-frame rearrangements, and the resulting probabilities were checked against IGoR. Hypergeometric tests were used in a later analysis to score TCR-TCR, TCR-HLA and TCR-CMV co-occurrence, with a repertoire-size bias correction applied to the TCR pairs. In a later analysis, false discovery rates were estimated by permuting HLA or CMV assignments 20 times. In a later analysis, co-occurring TCRs were grouped using DBSCAN, with TCRdist sequence similarity added in when clustering inside HLA-allele-positive subsets. Co-occurrence clustering excluded repertoires with fewer than 30,000 or more than 120,000 public chains, plus five with anomalous nucleotide sharing. This is the immuneACCESS table as TCRdb keeps it, with only in-frame sequences that have V and J called. A part of the clones is gone; compared with another copy, unresolved V genes explain less than half, and the rest is unexplained. V, J and clone size were drawn from that table, and D and trimming were deduced from the DNA. The sample table lists roughly 140,000 clones, roughly 80% of them with a count of one. The top ten constitute 5% to 6.5% of the sample.

These data come from a study of cytomegalovirus exposure and HLA in healthy donors (dated by TCRdb to the late 2010s). With respect to the entire study: An earlier analysis of about 530 of the donors reported 276 Gb of sequence data and 90 million to 120 million unique TCR beta sequences obtained from some 170 million T cells. The aim of the study was to test whether cataloging public T cell receptors could identify signatures of past pathogen exposure. The T cell repertoires of roughly 660 subjects were profiled by immunosequencing and related to cytomegalovirus serostatus. An early release that covered 500 to 800 HLA-typed donors contained around 300 gigabases of sequencing data and around 80 million unique TCR sequences. Donor age, sex, ethnicity and CMV serostatus were collected together with the repertoire data. An earlier analysis of roughly 600 of the donors used high-throughput TCR beta sequencing to judge whether each TCR beta V gene segment behaved as functional or pseudogenic. The number of typed donors differed by locus: about 620-630 for A, B, C, DRB1 and DQB1; roughly 510 for DQA1; over 600 for DPA1; and roughly 490 for DPB1. Among 300 to 450 genotyped donors of the cohort, an average of approximately 250,000 unique TCR beta nucleotide sequences were sequenced per donor, 15% to 20% of them non-productive. Rather than drawing on any new phenotypic data, the later analysis identified candidate immune exposures from TCR beta sequences and the way those sequences occurred across donors. A later analysis re-examined previously published TCR beta repertoires from more than 650 donors and added high-resolution HLA genotyping to investigate patterns of TCR occurrence. Genome-wide SNP genotypes for about 65% of the roughly 700 donors were used in a later genetic analysis, which treated that subset as a discovery cohort. HLA typing included class I and class II loci at four-digit resolution. Along with the roughly 710-subject first cohort, a separate validation cohort of over 90 different subjects was used. Because of strong linkage in the cohort, 4 to 6 DR-DQ haplotypes were treated as single units for association and clustering. Of the roughly 400 genotyped donors, about 80% fell in the genetic ancestry cluster associated with self-reported Caucasian donors. All discovery cohort repertoires had been generated on a single sequencing platform. To predict cytomegalovirus infection status, the study brought together high-throughput TCR immunosequencing, statistical association of individual TCRs with disease status, and machine learning. General findings and caveats noted by the study authors: The only immune exposure information available for the cohort was CMV serostatus. A later genetic analysis reported fewer N-insertions in productive TCRs among donors in an Asian-associated ancestry cluster than the roughly 620-donor mean. Because some donors lacked HLA typing at each locus, the association tests relied only on the typed subset. In a later analysis, several top co-occurrence clusters were reported to appear linked to parvovirus B19, influenza, CMV and Epstein-Barr virus. In this cohort, only TCR beta chains were sequenced, and detectable features were limited by the absence of alpha or paired-chain data. The study gave a list of around 170 TCR beta chains associated with cytomegalovirus. A later genetic analysis associated a missense DCLRE1C variant with V-gene and J-gene trimming of TCR beta chains, and an independent cohort replicated the association. Roughly uniform sequencing depth across donors was assumed in presence/absence analyses, although this assumption may not hold. Over 15 rarely observed V segments, including chromosome 9 orphons, were excluded from the earlier analysis of just under 600 of the donors because counts were too low. According to the authors, the approach could potentially be generalized to other disease states and immunological phenotypes. The classifier was reported to diagnose cytomegalovirus status with high specificity and sensitivity in both the original cohort and the validation cohort. A later analysis found that TCR association rates varied across HLA loci, with DRB1 alleles showing the most associated TCRs and HLA-C alleles the fewest. Correlated functional status among segregating V segments might reflect linkage disequilibrium, but an unknown experimental factor could not be ruled out. A cluster of highly shared sequence variants was judged likely to be a technical artifact of the sequencing pipeline. Strong co-occurrence of HLA alleles, especially DR and DQ, made assigning TCR associations to individual alleles difficult. In an earlier analysis of some 640 of the donors, most TCR beta V segments were observed in productive rearrangements about 90% or about 30% of the time, broadly matching IMGT annotations. Compared with equally common non-associated chains, HLA-associated TCR beta chains in a later analysis were more clonally expanded and had lower generation probabilities. A further reported finding was that TCR beta sequences accurately predicted the HLA-A and HLA-B alleles for most subjects in the first cohort. A few of the identified cytomegalovirus-associated TCR beta chains were confirmed in vitro to be specific for cytomegalovirus antigens. While some public TCRs were present in many individuals, most TCR sequences turned up only very rarely across donors. At a false discovery rate of 0.05, a later analysis linked approximately 18,000 TCR beta sequences to specific HLA alleles. According to a later analysis, most CMV-associated TCR beta chains appeared to be HLA-restricted, and the HLA associations seemed to be driven largely by CMV exposure.

The cohort consisted of some 670 healthy bone marrow donors. At the time of sampling, every cohort member was nominally healthy, though immune exposures that went unrecorded were likely present. The donor was CMV seropositive and was included in the group of approximately 300 seropositive cohort members. Every donor gave a peripheral blood sample, and the peripheral blood mononuclear cells from that sample were used for TCR beta sequencing. Genomic DNA was extracted from the blood cell samples with the Qiagen DNeasy Blood Extraction Kit. The clonotype was recovered from a man aged 30 to 45 in good health and CMV-seropositive. Input material: PBMCs.

This receptor has the CDR3 CASSTRTRTGSYEQYF. The DNA sequence follows: TGTGCCAGCTCGACCCGAACCCGGACAGGATCCTACGAGCAGTACTTC. The V gene is TRBV27 and the J gene is TRBJ2-5, and TRBD1 matches 7 of the central bases. The closer fit of TRBJ2-7 to the DNA end suggests the J call may be wrong. The germline V gene (reference sequence) provides CDR1 MNHEY and CDR2 SMNVEV. The CDR3 runs 16 residues from the cysteine to the phenylalanine. Here the CDR3 DNA is all that survives: 48 bases in frame from base 1.